The next 9 T cell receptor beta chains were all read from a single sample in a study of OX40 agonist ivuxolimab in advanced cancers. TCRdb keeps only in-frame clones here, not all; method: immunoSEQ multiplex PCR. The sample yields tens of thousands of clones, 80% to 90% seen once. Sequenced here: CD4+ or CD8+ T cells sorted from blood, sampled in a trial of the OX40 agonist ivuxolimab. These receptors were obtained from an adult with an advanced solid tumor such as melanoma, head and neck, liver or kidney cancer.

This sequence joins TRBV6-1 and TRBJ1-2; D ambiguous. The germline V and J ends were trimmed by 2 bases and 4 bases, with 5 bases remaining between them. The CDR3 consists of 12 residues. CDR1 is MNHNS and CDR2 is SASEGT in the germline V gene. Written as DNA, the CDR3 is TGTGCCAGCAGTGAAATCCCCTATGGCTACACCTTC. Protein product: CASSEIPYGYTF.

J is TRBJ2-7 and V is TRBV7-9; no definite D call. The CDR3 length is 13 residues. Per the germline V gene, CDR1 is SEHNR and CDR2 is FQNEAQ (reference sequence). Deletions cut 1 base from V and 2 bases from J, with 6 bases between. The CDR3 here is CASSLEGPYEQYF. Written as DNA, the CDR3 is TGTGCCAGCAGCTTAGAAGGTCCCTACGAGCAGTACTTC. The variable domain in full, completed from reference TRBV7-9 and TRBJ2-7, reads DTGVSQNPRHKITKRGQNVTFRCDPISEHNRLYWYRQTLGQGPEFLTYFQNEAQLEKSRLLSDRFSAERPKGSFSTLEIQRTEQGDSAMYLCASSLEGPYEQYFGPGTRLTVT.

The J gene is TRBJ1-3, the V gene TRBV5-1, with D perhaps TRBD1 (5 bases). The V gene's germline CDR1 is SGHRS and CDR2 YFSETQ. The CDR3 is made up of 13 amino acids. With 0 bases removed from V and 8 bases from J, the gap between germline ends came to 9 bases. DNA of the CDR3: TGCGCCAGCAGCTTGGTTTTGGGGGACACCATATATTTT. This codes for CASSLVLGDTIYF.

The V and J genes are TRBV18 and TRBJ2-7; D call uncertain. This CDR3 has 13 residues. V dropped 3 bases and J dropped 6 bases, with 12 bases sitting between them. Germline loops: CDR1 KGHSH, CDR2 LQKENI. The CDR3 loop is CASSPPRTGEQYF. The CDR3 DNA sequence: TGTGCCAGCTCACCTCCCCGGACGGGCGAGCAGTACTTC.

The chain carries TRBV30 and TRBJ1-1, with 7 bases matching TRBD1. Trimming cost V 3 bases and J 3 bases; bases outside gene matches: 4. The CDR3 totals 13 residues. Germline values: CDR1 GTSNPN, CDR2 SVGIG (reference sequence). The CDR3 loop reads CAWSPTGDTEAFF. For the CDR3, the DNA is TGTGCCTGGAGCCCCACAGGGGACACTGAAGCTTTCTTT.

The chain is built from TRBV28 and TRBJ2-4, with TRBD1 matching over 10 bases. Looked up from germline, CDR1 is MDHEN and CDR2 is SYDVKM. Trimming removed 6 bases from V and 8 bases from J; junction bases left unmatched: 13. The CDR3 extends over 16 amino acids. The chain's CDR3 is CASRGGGQGKRDIQYF. CDR3 DNA sequence: TGTGCCAGCAGAGGGGGGGGACAGGGGAAACGGGACATTCAGTACTTC.

The genes are TRBV4-1 and TRBJ2-7; D possibly corresponds to TRBD1 (5 bases). The CDR3 length is 16 residues. Trimming stripped 0 bases from V and 3 bases from J, with 15 bases between. Germline V gene lookup returns CDR1 MGHRA and CDR2 YSYEKL. The CDR3 is CASSQEGRGRHYEQYF. CDR3 coding DNA: TGCGCCAGCAGCCAAGAAGGTAGGGGCAGACACTACGAGCAGTACTTC.

The chain couples TRBV5-1 to TRBJ1-2, with a weak D call TRBD1 (6 bases). Trimming pared 2 bases from V and 5 bases from J, leaving 13 bases between. CDR1 SGHRS and CDR2 YFSETQ come from the germline V gene. This CDR3 has 14 residues. CDR3 residues: CASSFGGPTYGYTF. In DNA form, the CDR3 reads TGCGCCAGCAGCTTTGGGGGCCCAACTTATGGCTACACCTTC.

The gene calls are TRBV5-4 and TRBJ2-1; tentatively, D is TRBD2 (6 bases). CDR3 length: 14 residues. Germline V gives CDR1 SGHNT, CDR2 YYREEE (reference sequence). The V gene lost 0 bases and the J gene lost 7 bases, with 11 bases spanning the gap. The CDR3 sequence is CASSLGGTVNEQFF. The CDR3 DNA sequence: TGTGCCAGCAGCTTGGGTGGGACTGTAAATGAGCAGTTCTTC.